Each of the 16 T cell receptor beta chains below was sequenced from the same sample in a study of blood T cells in healthy people across ages. A second PCR, run for roughly 6 to 11 cycles, used a sample-barcoded 5' primer plus a J-beta primer mix. Each CDR3 protein is one row after TCRdb ran MiXCR on the 5' RACE reads. The sample yields approximately 2,000,000 distinct CDR3 sequences, about 39% seen once. The source material was blood. Source of these receptors: a human donor in good health.

The CDR3 region has the DNA TGCAGTGCTAGACAGCCAGCCCAAGAGACCCAGTACTTC. It yields the protein CSARQPAQETQYF. The chain combines TRBV20-1 with TRBJ2-5; D ambiguous. Germline V gives CDR1 DFQATT, CDR2 SNEGSKA (reference sequence). The length of the CDR3 is 13 residues. The ends were cut back, 2 bases at V and 1 base at J, with 8 bases in the middle.

The chain recombines TRBV5-6 with TRBJ1-6; unclear D gene. Trimming removed 3 bases at V and 10 bases at J, with 5 bases between. The CDR3 has 11 residues. The germline CDR1 and CDR2 sequences are SGHDT and YYEEEE. For the CDR3, the DNA is TGTGCCAGCAGCTCGGCGTCACCCCTCCACTTT. Translating it yields CASSSASPLHF. The complete variable domain, with remaining parts taken from reference TRBV5-6 and TRBJ1-6, reads DAGVTQSPTHLIKTRGQQVTLRCSPKSGHDTVSWYQQALGQGPQFIFQYYEEEERQRGNFPDRFSGHQFPNYSSELNVNALLLGDSALYLCASSSASPLHFGNGTRLTVT.

Of note for this clonotype: The junction shows a germline mismatch at one end, possibly a read error. The chain recombines TRBV6-6 with TRBJ2-7; possibly TRBD1 for D (6 bases). CDR3 length equals 12 residues. CDR1 and CDR2 from the germline V gene are MNHNY and SVGAGI (reference sequence). In DNA form, the CDR3 reads TGTGCCGCCCAGGGGAGAGCCTACGAGCGGTACTTC. Its translation is CAAQGRAYERYF.

The chain is built from TRBV4-1 and TRBJ2-1, with 8 bases matching TRBD2. V lost 0 bases, J lost 5 bases, and 3 bases stayed unmatched. The CDR3 totals 15 residues. CDR1 is MGHRA, CDR2 YSYEKL, per germline. The CDR3 coding sequence is TGCGCCAGCAGCCAAGATGGGCGGGGGGACAATGAGCAGTTCTTC. Protein product: CASSQDGRGDNEQFF.

The genes are TRBV20-1 and TRBJ2-5; 11 bases match TRBD2. This CDR3 has 15 amino acids. V lost 0 bases, J lost 11 bases, and 11 bases stayed unmatched. CDR1 and CDR2 from the germline V gene are DFQATT and SNEGSKA (reference sequence). The CDR3 reads CSARDPLAGGDGQYF. In DNA form, the CDR3 reads TGCAGTGCTAGAGATCCCCTAGCGGGGGGAGACGGGCAGTACTTC.

The chain carries TRBV5-1 and TRBJ2-3; D is uncertain. Germline-derived CDR1 and CDR2 are SGHRS and YFSETQ. Trimming stripped 0 bases from V and 2 bases from J, with 7 bases between. This CDR3 is built from 14 residues. CDR3 coding DNA: TGCGCCAGCAGCTTGGTAACAGACACAGATACGCAGTATTTT. Translating gives CASSLVTDTDTQYF.

This chain joins TRBV11-1 and TRBJ2-5; D may match TRBD1 or TRBD2 (6 bases each). Germline assignment: CDR1 SGHAT and CDR2 FQDESV (reference sequence). The V and J ends lost 2 bases and 11 bases respectively, with 15 bases between them. CDR3 size: 13 residues. DNA of the CDR3: TGTGCCAGCAGCTTAATCGGGGGCGCTGAGCAGTACTTC. Translated: CASSLIGGAEQYF.

This chain joins TRBV7-2 and TRBJ2-1; the D is unclear. The V end lost 5 bases, the J end lost 4 bases, and 18 bases lay between the germline ends. This CDR3 is 16 amino acids long. Looked up from germline, CDR1 is SGHTA and CDR2 is FQGNSA. The CDR3 loop reads CASSLWAVGKYNEQFF. The CDR3 nucleotides read TGTGCCAGCAGCCTCTGGGCCGTGGGGAAGTACAATGAGCAGTTCTTC.

This clonotype appeared a few times. The chain couples TRBV20-1 to TRBJ1-2; 7 bases line up with TRBD1. CDR1 and CDR2 from the germline V gene are DFQATT and SNEGSKA (reference sequence). The CDR3 extends over 14 amino acids. The junction had 9 bases not matched to a gene; V was cut back by 5 bases and J by 3 bases. The DNA for the CDR3 is TGCAGTGCTCAACAGGGGCCCACATACTATGGCTACACCTTC. Protein: CSAQQGPTYYGYTF.

This clonotype was observed a handful of times. The chain links TRBV20-1 to TRBJ1-5, with 10 bases that match TRBD1. The CDR3 runs 12 residues. Germline V gene data show CDR1 as DFQATT and CDR2 as SNEGSKA (reference sequence). V trimming: 2 bases; J trimming: 15 bases; junction bases outside the gene matches: 7. This CDR3 reads CSARKDRGRAHF. Written as DNA, the CDR3 is TGCAGTGCTAGAAAAGACAGGGGGCGGGCGCATTTT.

The chain uses TRBV20-1 and TRBJ2-4; D remains unclear. Matching the DNA end better, TRBJ2-7 makes the J call doubtful. The CDR3 covers 16 residues. Per the germline V gene, CDR1 is DFQATT and CDR2 is SNEGSKA (reference sequence). The CDR3 region is CSATMFNSVTSYEQYF. CDR3 nucleotide sequence: TGCAGTGCTACCATGTTTAACTCCGTAACCTCCTACGAGCAGTACTTC.

CDR3 nucleotide sequence: TGCAGCGTTGGCAGGGGGACAGGTGAAAAACTGTTTTTT. Encoded protein: CSVGRGTGEKLFF. The chain joins TRBV29-1 to TRBJ1-4, with TRBD1 matching over 8 bases. There are 13 residues in the CDR3. J gave up 7 bases and V 4 bases, and 5 bases lay outside the gene matches. Per the germline V gene, CDR1 is SQVTM and CDR2 is ANQGSEA.

The chain links TRBV7-3 to TRBJ1-2, with no clear D. The CDR3 loop spans 15 amino acids. V was clipped by 5 bases and J by 4 bases, with 17 bases between them. Germline V CDR1 and CDR2: SGHTA, FQGTGA. In DNA form, the CDR3 reads TGTGCCAGCAGCCCAACCCCGAACGGGCTCTATGGCTACACCTTC. This translates into CASSPTPNGLYGYTF.

CDR3 region: CAISPGLLLYEQYF. The DNA for the CDR3 is TGTGCCATCAGTCCGGGACTCCTACTCTACGAGCAGTACTTC. The chain joins TRBV10-3 to TRBJ2-5; a possible D gene is TRBD2 (6 bases). TRBJ2-7 explains the end of the DNA better; the J call may be wrong. The CDR3 totals 14 residues. Germline values: CDR1 ENHRY, CDR2 SYGVKD.

This clonotype was observed a handful of times. The gene calls are TRBV7-9 and TRBJ1-2; a possible D gene is TRBD1 (5 bases). This CDR3 spans 15 amino acids. Germline-derived CDR1 and CDR2 are SEHNR and FQNEAQ (reference sequence). Trimming took off 5 bases at V and 0 bases at J, with 13 bases between the two ends. The CDR3 loop reads CASSEPRGTNYGYTF. CDR3 sequence (DNA): TGTGCCAGCAGCGAACCGAGGGGAACTAACTATGGCTACACCTTC.

Points on this clonotype: At one boundary the junction diverges from the germline segment, which might be a read error. V gene TRBV7-2 combines with J gene TRBJ1-2; 12 bases are shared with TRBD1. The CDR3 is made up of 14 amino acids. In germline, CDR1 is SGHTA, CDR2 FQGNSA. The CDR3, as DNA: TGTGCCAACAGCTCGGGGACAGGGGGCGGTGGCTACACCTTC. Protein sequence: CANSSGTGGGGYTF.